This T cell receptor (beta chain) is from a study of blood T cell repertoires in COVID-19. Study-level information: Researchers got acute and convalescent COVID-19 samples from the United States, Italy and Spain. T cells, B-cell-depleted T cells, or PBMCs supplied cDNA or gDNA.

Original data processing: The authors estimated nucleated cell counts from reference gene primer amplification. Method: immunoSEQ multiplex PCR; TCRdb's copy keeps in-frame clones and lacks some. D and trimming were read from the DNA, whereas the V and J calls and clone size are those reported in that table. This sample has 350,000 to 400,000 clones, with 80% to 95% found just once. This CDR3 contains 14 residues. From germline, CDR1 is SGHTA and CDR2 FQGNSA. V lost 5 bases to trimming and J lost 5 bases, with 13 bases between them. Cohorts were determined from participant-reported clinical history. The clonotype originates from a middle-aged woman who had been exposed to COVID-19. The sequenced sample was PBMCs or T cells enriched from blood (not recorded which). V is TRBV7-2 and J is TRBJ1-5; TRBD1 is a possible D gene (5 bases). The CDR3 bases are TGTGCCAGCAGCCTGCGGGGGGTTGATCAGCCCCAGCATTTT. Its translation is CASSLRGVDQPQHF.